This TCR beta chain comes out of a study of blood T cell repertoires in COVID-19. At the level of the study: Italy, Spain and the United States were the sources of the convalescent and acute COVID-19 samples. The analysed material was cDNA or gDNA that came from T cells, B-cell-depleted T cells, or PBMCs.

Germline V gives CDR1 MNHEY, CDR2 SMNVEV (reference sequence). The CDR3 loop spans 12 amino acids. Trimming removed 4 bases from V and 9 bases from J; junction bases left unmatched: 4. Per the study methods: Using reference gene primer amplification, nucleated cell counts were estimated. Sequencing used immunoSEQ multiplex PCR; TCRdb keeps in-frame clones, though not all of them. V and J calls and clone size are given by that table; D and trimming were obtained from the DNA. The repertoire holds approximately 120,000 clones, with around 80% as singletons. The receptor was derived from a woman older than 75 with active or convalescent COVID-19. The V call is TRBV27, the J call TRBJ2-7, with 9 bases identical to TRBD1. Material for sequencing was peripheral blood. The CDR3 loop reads CASSSTGGRQYF. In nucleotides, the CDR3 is TGTGCCAGCAGTTCCACAGGGGGCCGGCAGTACTTC.